This T cell receptor beta chain is from a study of cytomegalovirus exposure and HLA in healthy donors. Study observations and caveats: Among TCR sequences, most were rare, though some public TCRs appeared in many donors. Cytomegalovirus-associated TCR beta chains were listed, numbering under 200. Information on immune exposure was restricted to one variable (CMV serostatus).

On this clone: The antigen is undetermined.

Per germline, CDR1 SEHNR and CDR2 FQNEAQ (reference sequence). The CDR3 loop spans 19 amino acids. The trim removed 5 bases at V and 3 bases at J, leaving 14 bases unmatched. The PCR had 60 Vbeta and 13 Jbeta primers. Sequencing was performed with immunoSEQ multiplex PCR; in TCRdb, only in-frame clones are kept and a portion is missing. The data show approximately 100,000 clones, with around 80% seen just once and under 8% held by the top ten. The sequence derives from a woman between 45 and 60 years old in good health and CMV-seropositive. The sample taken for sequencing was PBMCs. The rearrangement uses TRBV7-9 and TRBJ1-3; 12 bases match TRBD1. The DNA of the CDR3 is TGTGCCAGCAGCCGAACCCCGGGACAGGGGGCTTCGGGTGGAAACACCATATATTTT. Its translation is CASSRTPGQGASGGNTIYF.